This note documents a single T cell receptor beta chain sequence. The sample belongs to a study of CD8 T cells in Susac syndrome. Study background: Patients with Susac syndrome were therapy-naive, on corticosteroids, or on intravenous immunoglobulin alone at the time that blood was drawn.

Reverse transcription of about 0.5 to 1 ug RNA was performed with random hexamers. A multiplex approach, immunoSEQ multiplex PCR, amplified TCR beta CDR3 across 54 Vbeta and 13 Jbeta. TCRdb reprocessed the immunoSEQ multiplex PCR reads with MiXCR, giving one entry per CDR3 protein. The sample holds about 130,000 distinct CDR3 sequences, about 94% seen once. The Susac syndrome patients fit the recently defined diagnostic criteria for definite or probable disease. TEMRA cells were FACS-enriched, with CD8+ and CD4+ T cells isolated negatively. The ends lost 2 bases at V and 3 bases at J; junction bases unmatched: 7. CDR3 length: 16 residues. Germline lookup yields CDR1 MGHDK and CDR2 SYGVNS.

The clonotype comes from a human donor with Susac syndrome. The source material was CD8+ T cells from PBMCs. The rearrangement joins TRBV25-1 to TRBJ2-3; TRBD1 aligns across 8 bases. CDR3 in DNA: TGTGCCAGCAGTGAACCTGGACAGGGTATTACAGATACGCAGTATTTT. Its protein product is CASSEPGQGITDTQYF. The variable domain in full, completed from reference TRBV25-1 and TRBJ2-3, reads EADIYQTPRYLVIGTGKKITLECSQTMGHDKMYWYQQDPGMELHLIHYSYGVNSTEKGDLSSESTVSRIRTEHFPLTLESARPSHTSQYLCASSEPGQGITDTQYFGPGTRLTVL.